Below are 15 T cell receptor beta chains sequenced from a single sample in a study of T cells after posttransplantation cyclophosphamide. Method: immunoSEQ multiplex PCR; TCRdb's copy keeps in-frame clones and lacks some. The sample holds tens of thousands of clones, and no clone turns up only once. Input material: PBMCs. These receptors were obtained from a man aged 30 to 45 in good health and a related stem cell transplant donor.

This clone was recorded at least ten times. The rearrangement links TRBV6-6 to TRBJ1-6; unclear D gene. Germline CDR1 MNHNY, CDR2 SVGAGI (reference sequence). V was cut by 2 bases and J by 10 bases, with 18 bases left in between. This CDR3 contains 16 residues. The CDR3 is CASSYSPPGDRSPLHF. The CDR3 bases are TGTGCCAGCAGTTACAGTCCCCCCGGTGATCGGTCACCCCTCCACTTT.

This clone occurred many times. V is TRBV9 and J is TRBJ2-5; D possibly matches TRBD1 or TRBD2 (6 bases each). The V gene lost 0 bases and the J gene lost 1 base, with 10 bases spanning the gap. Germline CDR1 reads SGDLS; CDR2 reads YYNGEE. CDR3 length: 15 residues. The CDR3 nucleotides are TGTGCCAGCAGCGTAGTTGGAGGGGGCCAAGAGACCCAGTACTTC. Its protein product is CASSVVGGGQETQYF.

This clone appeared many times. The chain uses TRBV19 and TRBJ1-1; 7 bases line up with TRBD1. The CDR3 is made up of 16 amino acids. The germline gives CDR1 LNHDA, CDR2 SQIVND (reference sequence). V trimming: 3 bases; J trimming: 1 base; junction bases outside the gene matches: 8. The CDR3 sequence is CASSIEAGGPNTEAFF. The CDR3 coding sequence is TGTGCCAGTAGTATTGAGGCAGGGGGTCCGAACACTGAAGCTTTCTTT.

This clone was recorded at least ten times. V and J are TRBV5-1 and TRBJ2-1; 7 positions agree with TRBD1. The germline V gene has CDR1 SGHRS and CDR2 YFSETQ. J lost 5 bases, V lost 2 bases, and 7 bases had no gene match. The length of the CDR3 is 15 residues. The CDR3 nucleotides are TGCGCCAGCAGCTTCGGGGACAGCCTCGACAATGAGCAGTTCTTC. This encodes CASSFGDSLDNEQFF.

This clone has a count of ten or more. The chain's CDR3 is CASSVLGGGNTGELFF. CDR3 in DNA: TGTGCCAGTAGCGTCTTAGGGGGCGGGAACACCGGGGAGCTGTTTTTT. The chain employs TRBV19 and TRBJ2-2, with 7 bases that match TRBD1. Germline V gene lookup returns CDR1 LNHDA and CDR2 SQIVND (reference sequence). V shed 6 bases and J 1 base; nucleotides not matched to a gene: 8. The CDR3 loop spans 16 amino acids.

In its sample, this clone was seen many times. The V call is TRBV6-4, the J call TRBJ1-2; possible D gene TRBD1, 6 bases. Trimming removed 10 bases from V and 0 bases from J, with 18 bases in between. The germline V gene encodes CDR1 MRHNA and CDR2 SNTAGT. The CDR3 extends over 15 amino acids. CDR3 loop: CAIDGGPHSNYGYTF. DNA of the CDR3: TGTGCCATCGACGGGGGGCCCCACTCTAACTATGGCTACACCTTC.

This clone was picked up many times. The CDR3 reads CASSRERGATGELFF. The CDR3 nucleotides are TGTGCCAGTAGTAGAGAGCGGGGGGCAACCGGGGAGCTGTTTTTT. The rearrangement uses TRBV19 and TRBJ2-2; 9 bases are shared with TRBD2. The CDR3 is made up of 15 amino acids. CDR1 is LNHDA and CDR2 is SQIVND in the germline V gene (reference sequence). The junction had 5 bases not matched to a gene; V was cut back by 4 bases and J by 5 bases.

This clone has at least ten counts. The J gene is TRBJ1-1, the V gene TRBV12-3 or TRBV12-4; the match to TRBD1 covers 9 bases. The CDR3 is 16 amino acids. The junction had 13 bases not matched to a gene; V was cut back by 5 bases and J by 6 bases. The CDR3 bases are TGTGCCAGCAGTACCCGGGACAGGGATAGGAGAGCTGAAGCTTTCTTT. It is translated as CASSTRDRDRRAEAFF.

This clone was observed at least ten times. This chain uses TRBV7-2 with TRBJ2-1; perhaps TRBD1 as D (6 bases). In germline, CDR1 is SGHTA, CDR2 FQGNSA. The V end lost 7 bases, the J end lost 8 bases, and 12 bases lay between the germline ends. This CDR3 comprises 12 residues. CDR3 DNA sequence: TGTGCCAGCACCGCTGAGGGGGATGAGCAGTTCTTC. Translation gives CASTAEGDEQFF.

At least ten counts were recorded for this clone. In DNA form, the CDR3 reads TGCGCCAGCAGCTTACGACACGGCACAGATACGCAGTATTTT. Translation: CASSLRHGTDTQYF. The chain has TRBV5-1 and TRBJ2-3, with D unclear. V was clipped by 2 bases and J by 1 base, with 8 bases between them. The germline V gene encodes CDR1 SGHRS and CDR2 YFSETQ. The CDR3 spans 14 residues.

This clone was detected many times. V usage is TRBV18 and J usage is TRBJ1-4, with D possibly TRBD1 on 6 matching bases. CDR3 size: 13 residues. In germline, CDR1 is KGHSH, CDR2 LQKENI. Trimming took off 6 bases at V and 10 bases at J, with 15 bases between the two ends. The CDR3 here is CASSRDKMGKLFF. DNA for the CDR3: TGTGCCAGCTCCCGGGACAAGATGGGAAAACTGTTTTTT.

This clone came up many times. This sequence joins TRBV19 and TRBJ2-3; 9 bases are a match to TRBD1. J lost 3 bases, V lost 1 base, and 5 bases had no gene match. There are 16 residues in the CDR3. Germline CDR1 and CDR2: LNHDA and SQIVND (reference sequence). The CDR3 DNA sequence: TGTGCCAGTAGTATAGGAGGGACAGGGTTTACAGATACGCAGTATTTT. It yields the protein CASSIGGTGFTDTQYF.

This clone was seen a handful of times. This chain links TRBV5-1 with TRBJ2-2, with 8 bases lining up with TRBD1. The CDR3 totals 12 residues. Germline CDR1 and CDR2: SGHRS and YFSETQ. Trimming at V came to 7 bases and at J to 6 bases, leaving 2 bases not matched to a gene. The CDR3 nucleotides are TGCGCCAGCCGGACAGGGCCCGGGGAGCTGTTTTTT. Protein: CASRTGPGELFF. Using reference TRBV5-1 and TRBJ2-2 for the parts outside the CDR3, the full variable domain is KAGVTQTPRYLIKTRGQQVTLSCSPISGHRSVSWYQQTPGQGLQFLFEYFSETQRNKGNFPGRFSGRQFSNSRSEMNVSTLELGDSALYLCASRTGPGELFFGEGSRLTVL.

This clone was seen ten or more times. This chain joins TRBV7-9 and TRBJ1-4; maybe TRBD1 (6 bases). This CDR3 has 17 residues. Germline assignment: CDR1 SEHNR and CDR2 FQNEAQ (reference sequence). V dropped 0 bases and J dropped 6 bases, with 17 bases sitting between them. This CDR3 reads CASSLALTQGPDEKLFF. Written as DNA, the CDR3 is TGTGCCAGCAGCTTAGCGCTAACACAGGGCCCCGATGAAAAACTGTTTTTT.

This chain joins TRBV6-1 and TRBJ2-3; 14 bases are a match to TRBD2. Germline V CDR1 and CDR2: MNHNS, SASEGT. The CDR3 spans 15 residues. The ends lost 6 bases at V and 4 bases at J; junction bases unmatched: 3. This chain's CDR3 is CASSRLAGGPDTQYF. The CDR3 DNA reads as TGTGCCAGCAGCCGACTAGCGGGGGGGCCAGATACGCAGTATTTT.